This T cell receptor (beta chain) was identified during a study of OX40 agonist ivuxolimab in advanced cancers. TCRdb's table, derived via immunoSEQ multiplex PCR, lists solely in-frame clones and lacks some. The table lists more than 35,000 clones, more than 85% of them singletons. Per the germline V gene, CDR1 is SGHNT and CDR2 is YYREEE (reference sequence). The V and J ends lost 2 bases and 6 bases, in that order; junction bases with no gene match: 11. The CDR3 runs 16 residues. Sequenced material: CD4+ or CD8+ T cells sorted from blood, taken in a trial of the OX40 agonist ivuxolimab. The chain links TRBV5-4 to TRBJ2-7; 10 nucleotides agree with TRBD1. This clonotype originated in an adult with an advanced solid tumor such as melanoma, head and neck, liver or kidney cancer. The CDR3 loop is CASSLPSGQGKPEQYF. The CDR3 DNA reads TGTGCCAGCAGCTTACCCTCGGGACAGGGGAAACCCGAGCAGTACTTC.